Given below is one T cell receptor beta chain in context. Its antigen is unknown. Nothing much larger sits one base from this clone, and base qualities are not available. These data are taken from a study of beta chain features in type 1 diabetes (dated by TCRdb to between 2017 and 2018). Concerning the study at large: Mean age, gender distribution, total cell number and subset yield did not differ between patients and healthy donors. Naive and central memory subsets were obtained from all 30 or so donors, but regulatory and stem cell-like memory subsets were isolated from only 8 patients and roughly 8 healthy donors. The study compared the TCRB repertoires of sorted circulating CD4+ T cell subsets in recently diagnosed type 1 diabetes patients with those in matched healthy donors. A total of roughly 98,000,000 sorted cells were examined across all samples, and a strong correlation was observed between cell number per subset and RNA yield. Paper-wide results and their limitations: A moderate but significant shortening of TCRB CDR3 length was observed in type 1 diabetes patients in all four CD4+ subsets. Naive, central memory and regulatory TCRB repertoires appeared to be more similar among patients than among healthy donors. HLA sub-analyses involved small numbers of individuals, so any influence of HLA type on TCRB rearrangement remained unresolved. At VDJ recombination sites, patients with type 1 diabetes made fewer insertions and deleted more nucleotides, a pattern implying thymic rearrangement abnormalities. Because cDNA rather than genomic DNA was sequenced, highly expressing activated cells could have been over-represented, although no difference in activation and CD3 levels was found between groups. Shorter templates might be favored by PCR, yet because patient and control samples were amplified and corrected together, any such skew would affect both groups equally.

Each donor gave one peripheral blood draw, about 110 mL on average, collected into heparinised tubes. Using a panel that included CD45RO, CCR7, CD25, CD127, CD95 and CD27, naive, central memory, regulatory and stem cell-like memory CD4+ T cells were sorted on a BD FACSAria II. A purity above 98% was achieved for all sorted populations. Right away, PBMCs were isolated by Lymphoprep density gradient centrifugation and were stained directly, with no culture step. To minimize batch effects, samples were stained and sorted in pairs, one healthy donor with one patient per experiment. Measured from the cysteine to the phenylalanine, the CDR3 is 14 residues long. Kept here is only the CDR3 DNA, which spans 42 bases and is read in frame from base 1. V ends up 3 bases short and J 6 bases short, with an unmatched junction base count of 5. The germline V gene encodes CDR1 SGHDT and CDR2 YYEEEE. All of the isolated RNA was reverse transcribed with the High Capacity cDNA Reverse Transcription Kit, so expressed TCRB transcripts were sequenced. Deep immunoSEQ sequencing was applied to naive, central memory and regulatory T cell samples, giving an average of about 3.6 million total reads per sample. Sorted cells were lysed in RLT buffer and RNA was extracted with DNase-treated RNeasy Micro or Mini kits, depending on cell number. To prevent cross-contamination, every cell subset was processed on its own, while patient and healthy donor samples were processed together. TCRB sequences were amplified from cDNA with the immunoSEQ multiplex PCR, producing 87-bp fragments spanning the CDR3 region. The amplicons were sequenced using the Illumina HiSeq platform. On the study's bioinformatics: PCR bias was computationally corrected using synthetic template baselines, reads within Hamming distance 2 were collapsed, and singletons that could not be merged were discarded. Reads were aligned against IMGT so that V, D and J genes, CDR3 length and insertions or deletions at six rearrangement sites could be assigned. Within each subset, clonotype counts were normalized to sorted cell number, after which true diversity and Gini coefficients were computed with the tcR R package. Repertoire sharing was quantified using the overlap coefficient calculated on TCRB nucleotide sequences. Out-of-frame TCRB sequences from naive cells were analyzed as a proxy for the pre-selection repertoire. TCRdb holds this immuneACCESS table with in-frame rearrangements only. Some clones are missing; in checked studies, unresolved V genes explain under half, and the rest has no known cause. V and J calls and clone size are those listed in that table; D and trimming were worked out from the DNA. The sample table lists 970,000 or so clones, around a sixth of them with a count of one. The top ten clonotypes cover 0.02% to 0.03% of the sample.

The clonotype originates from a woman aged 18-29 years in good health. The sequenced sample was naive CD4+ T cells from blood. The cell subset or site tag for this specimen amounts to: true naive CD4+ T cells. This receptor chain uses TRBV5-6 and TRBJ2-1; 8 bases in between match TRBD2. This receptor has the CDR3 CASSSSGSGNEQFF. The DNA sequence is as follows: TGTGCCAGCAGCTCCAGCGGGAGCGGCAATGAGCAGTTCTTC.